This TCR beta chain was captured in a study of T-cell reconstitution after alpha-beta-depleted transplantation in children. Whole-study results and caveats: Newly produced T cells mostly provided counts and TCRbeta diversity after one year, as hyperexpanded clones declined. Reportedly, only several hundred clones from non-depleted graft cells drove alpha-beta T-cell counts at about two months.

TCRbeta library preparation incorporated unique molecular identifiers. A single record per CDR3 protein comes from TCRdb applying MiXCR to the PCR reads. The sample includes approximately 20,000 distinct CDR3 sequences, 10% to 15% of them seen just once. This clonotype was counted ten times or more. Its cognate antigen is unknown. This clonotype was obtained from a female patient younger than 10 who had a stem cell transplant for congenital amegakaryocytic thrombocytopenia, so the T cells may come from the graft donor. The input for sequencing was PBMCs, mostly from graft donor cells, taken 60 days after TCRalphabeta/CD19-depleted stem cell transplant.

The CDR3 loop reads CASSTDGYNSPLHF. CDR3 DNA sequence: TGTGCCAGCAGCACCGACGGATACAATTCACCCCTCCACTTT. This chain joins TRBV7-3 and TRBJ1-6, with D unclear. The CDR3 spans 14 residues. The germline gives CDR1 SGHTA, CDR2 FQGTGA. The V end was cut by 5 bases, the J end by 7 bases, with 12 bases between. Full variable domain (outside the CDR3, taken from reference TRBV7-3 and TRBJ1-6): GAGVSQTPSNKVTEKGKYVELRCDPISGHTALYWYRQSLGQGPEFLIYFQGTGAADDSGLPNDRFFAVRPEGSVSTLKIQRTERGDSAVYLCASSTDGYNSPLHFGNGTRLTVT.